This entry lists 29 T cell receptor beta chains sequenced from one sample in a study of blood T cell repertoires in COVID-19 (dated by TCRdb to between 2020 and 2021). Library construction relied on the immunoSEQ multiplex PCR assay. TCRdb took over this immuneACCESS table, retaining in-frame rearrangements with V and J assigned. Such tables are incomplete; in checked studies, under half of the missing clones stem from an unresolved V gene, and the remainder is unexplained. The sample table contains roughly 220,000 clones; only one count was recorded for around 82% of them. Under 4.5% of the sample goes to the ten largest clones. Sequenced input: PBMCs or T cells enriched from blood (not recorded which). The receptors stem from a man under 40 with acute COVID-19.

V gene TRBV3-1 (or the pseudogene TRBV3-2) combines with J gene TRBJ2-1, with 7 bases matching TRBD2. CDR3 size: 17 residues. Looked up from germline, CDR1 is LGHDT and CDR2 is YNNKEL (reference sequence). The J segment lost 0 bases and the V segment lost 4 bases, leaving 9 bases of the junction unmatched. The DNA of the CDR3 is TGTGCCAGCAGCCGAGGCCGGGGGGTCCTCTCCTACAATGAGCAGTTCTTC. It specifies CASSRGRGVLSYNEQFF.

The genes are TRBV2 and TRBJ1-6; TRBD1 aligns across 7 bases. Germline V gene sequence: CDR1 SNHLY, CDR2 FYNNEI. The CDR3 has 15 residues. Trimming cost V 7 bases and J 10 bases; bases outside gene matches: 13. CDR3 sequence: CASIRDSLIRSPLHF. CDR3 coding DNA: TGTGCCAGCATCCGGGACAGCTTAATTAGATCACCCCTCCACTTT.

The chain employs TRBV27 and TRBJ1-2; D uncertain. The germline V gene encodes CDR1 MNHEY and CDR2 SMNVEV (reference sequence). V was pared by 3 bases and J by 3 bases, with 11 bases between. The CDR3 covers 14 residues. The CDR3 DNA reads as TGTGCCAGCAGTTTTTCAGGAGGAGACTATGGCTACACCTTC. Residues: CASSFSGGDYGYTF.

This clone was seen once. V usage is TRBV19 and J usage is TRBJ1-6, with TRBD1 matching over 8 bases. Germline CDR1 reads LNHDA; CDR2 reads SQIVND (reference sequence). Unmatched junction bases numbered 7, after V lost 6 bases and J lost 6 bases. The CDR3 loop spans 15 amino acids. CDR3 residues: CASRLQGGGNSPLHF. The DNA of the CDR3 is TGTGCCAGTAGATTACAGGGGGGAGGTAATTCACCCCTCCACTTT.

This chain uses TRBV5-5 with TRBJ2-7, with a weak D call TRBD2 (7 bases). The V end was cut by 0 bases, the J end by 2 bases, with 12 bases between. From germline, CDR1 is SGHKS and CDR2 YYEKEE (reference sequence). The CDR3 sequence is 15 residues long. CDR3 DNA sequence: TGTGCCAGCAGCTTGGCCGCGCGGGGGCCCTACGAGCAGTACTTC. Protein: CASSLAARGPYEQYF. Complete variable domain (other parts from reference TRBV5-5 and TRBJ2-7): DAGVTQSPTHLIKTRGQQVTLRCSPISGHKSVSWYQQVLGQGPQFIFQYYEKEERGRGNFPDRFSARQFPNYSSELNVNALLLGDSALYLCASSLAARGPYEQYFGPGTRLTVT.

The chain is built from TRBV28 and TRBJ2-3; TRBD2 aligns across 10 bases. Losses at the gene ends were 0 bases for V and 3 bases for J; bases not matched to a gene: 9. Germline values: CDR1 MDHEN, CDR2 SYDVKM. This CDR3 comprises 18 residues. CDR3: CASSLWLAGAGLTDTQYF. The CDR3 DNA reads TGTGCCAGCAGTTTATGGCTAGCGGGGGCGGGGTTGACAGATACGCAGTATTTT.

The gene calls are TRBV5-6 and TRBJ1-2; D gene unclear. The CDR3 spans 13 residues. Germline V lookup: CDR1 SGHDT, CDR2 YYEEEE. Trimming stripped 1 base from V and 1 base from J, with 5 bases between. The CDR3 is CASSLNSNYGYTF. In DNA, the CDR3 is TGTGCCAGCAGCTTGAACAGTAACTATGGCTACACCTTC.

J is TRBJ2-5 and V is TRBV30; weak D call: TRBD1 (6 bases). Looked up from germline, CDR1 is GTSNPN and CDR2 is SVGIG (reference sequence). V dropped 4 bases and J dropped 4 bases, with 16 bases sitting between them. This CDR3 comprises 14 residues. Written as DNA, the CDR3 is TGTGCCTGGACCATCCCAAGAGGGGGAGAGACCCAGTACTTC. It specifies CAWTIPRGGETQYF.

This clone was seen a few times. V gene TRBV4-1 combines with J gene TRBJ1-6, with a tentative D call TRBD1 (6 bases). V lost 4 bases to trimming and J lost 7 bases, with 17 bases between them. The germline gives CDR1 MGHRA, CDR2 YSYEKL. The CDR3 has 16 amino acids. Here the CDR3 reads CASSPAPGHINSPLHF. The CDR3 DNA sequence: TGCGCCAGCAGCCCCGCTCCGGGACACATAAATTCACCCCTCCACTTT.

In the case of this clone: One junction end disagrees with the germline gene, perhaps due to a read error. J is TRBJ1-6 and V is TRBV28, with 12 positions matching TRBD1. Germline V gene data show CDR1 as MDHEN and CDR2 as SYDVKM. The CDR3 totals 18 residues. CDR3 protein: CAGSSGTGGMSYNSPLHF. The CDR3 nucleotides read TGTGCCGGCAGTTCCGGGACAGGGGGCATGTCCTATAATTCACCCCTCCACTTT.

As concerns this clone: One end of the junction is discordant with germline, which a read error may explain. CDR3 bases: TGTGCCAGCAGCTTGGTGGGTGAGGCCTGGCACTTC. It codes for CASSLVGEAWHF. The chain joins TRBV5-4 to TRBJ2-7; no definite D call. Germline values: CDR1 SGHNT, CDR2 YYREEE (reference sequence). The CDR3 extends over 12 amino acids.

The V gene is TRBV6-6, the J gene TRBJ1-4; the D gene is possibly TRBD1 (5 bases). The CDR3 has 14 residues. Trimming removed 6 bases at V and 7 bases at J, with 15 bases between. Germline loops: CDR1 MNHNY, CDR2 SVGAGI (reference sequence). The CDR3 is CASSGHQTSEKLFF. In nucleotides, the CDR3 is TGTGCCAGCAGCGGACACCAAACTTCTGAAAAACTGTTTTTT.

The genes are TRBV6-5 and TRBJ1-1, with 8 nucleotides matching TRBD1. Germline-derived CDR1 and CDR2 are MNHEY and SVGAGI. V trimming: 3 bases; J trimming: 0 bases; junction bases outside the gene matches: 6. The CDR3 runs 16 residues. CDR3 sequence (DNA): TGTGCCAGCAGTTATGGATCAGGGGGCGTGAACACTGAAGCTTTCTTT. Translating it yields CASSYGSGGVNTEAFF.

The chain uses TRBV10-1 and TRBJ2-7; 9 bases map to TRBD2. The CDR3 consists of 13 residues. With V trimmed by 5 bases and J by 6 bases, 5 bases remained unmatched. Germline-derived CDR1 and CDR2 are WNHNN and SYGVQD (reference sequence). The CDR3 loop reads CASSSLRGGEQYF. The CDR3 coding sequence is TGCGCCAGCAGTTCCTTGCGGGGGGGCGAGCAGTACTTC.

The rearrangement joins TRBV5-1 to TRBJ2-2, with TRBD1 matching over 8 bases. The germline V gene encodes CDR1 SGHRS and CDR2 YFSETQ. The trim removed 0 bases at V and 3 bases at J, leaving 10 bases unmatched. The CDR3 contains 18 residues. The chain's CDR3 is CASSLAQSRGLDTGELFF. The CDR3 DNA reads TGCGCCAGCAGCTTGGCCCAGTCCAGGGGGCTTGACACCGGGGAGCTGTTTTTT.

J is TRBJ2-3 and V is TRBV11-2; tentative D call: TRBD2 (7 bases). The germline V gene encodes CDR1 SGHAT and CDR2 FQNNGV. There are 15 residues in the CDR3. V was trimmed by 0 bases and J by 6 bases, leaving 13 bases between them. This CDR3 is CASSLEGGGTDTQYF. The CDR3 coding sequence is TGTGCCAGCAGCTTAGAAGGGGGGGGAACTGATACGCAGTATTTT.

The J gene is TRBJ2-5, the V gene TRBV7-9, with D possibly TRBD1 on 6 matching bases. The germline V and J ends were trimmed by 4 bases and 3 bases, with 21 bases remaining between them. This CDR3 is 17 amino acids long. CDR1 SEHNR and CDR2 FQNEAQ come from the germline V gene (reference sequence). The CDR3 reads CASSSQQGVTGKETQYF. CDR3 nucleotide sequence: TGTGCCAGCAGCTCCCAACAGGGAGTAACGGGGAAAGAGACCCAGTACTTC.

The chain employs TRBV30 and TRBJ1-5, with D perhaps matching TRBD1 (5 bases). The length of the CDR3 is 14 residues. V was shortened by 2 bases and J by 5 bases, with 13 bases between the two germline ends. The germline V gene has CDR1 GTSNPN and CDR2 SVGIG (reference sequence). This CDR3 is CAWSLYLGDQPQHF. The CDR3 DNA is TGTGCCTGGAGTCTCTACTTAGGGGATCAGCCCCAGCATTTT.

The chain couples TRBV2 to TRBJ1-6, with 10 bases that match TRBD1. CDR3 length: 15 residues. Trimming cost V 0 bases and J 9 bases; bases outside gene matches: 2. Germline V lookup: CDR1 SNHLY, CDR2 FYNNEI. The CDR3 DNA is TGTGCCAGCAGTGAAGCGGGACAGGGGAGTTCACCCCTCCACTTT. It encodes CASSEAGQGSSPLHF.

CDR3 loop: CASSSESSASGNTIYF. Here the CDR3 DNA reads TGCGCCAGCAGCTCTGAATCCTCCGCGTCTGGAAACACCATATATTTT. V and J are TRBV5-1 and TRBJ1-3; D unresolved. CDR3 length equals 16 residues. CDR1 and CDR2 (germline): SGHRS, YFSETQ. V was cut by 3 bases and J by 1 base, with 14 bases left in between.

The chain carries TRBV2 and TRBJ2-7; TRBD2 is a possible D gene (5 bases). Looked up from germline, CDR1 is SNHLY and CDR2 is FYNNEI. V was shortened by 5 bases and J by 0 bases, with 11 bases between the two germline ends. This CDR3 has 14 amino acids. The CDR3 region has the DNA TGTGCCAGCAGTAACGGACTGGTCTCCTACGAGCAGTACTTC. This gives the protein CASSNGLVSYEQYF.

Here the CDR3 reads CASSFLRHSNYGYTF. The CDR3 nucleotides are TGTGCCAGCAGTTTTTTAAGACATTCTAACTATGGCTACACCTTC. This chain connects TRBV27 to TRBJ1-2; D is uncertain. The CDR3 contains 15 residues. CDR1 and CDR2 from the germline V gene are MNHEY and SMNVEV (reference sequence). With 3 bases removed from V and 0 bases from J, the gap between germline ends came to 11 bases.

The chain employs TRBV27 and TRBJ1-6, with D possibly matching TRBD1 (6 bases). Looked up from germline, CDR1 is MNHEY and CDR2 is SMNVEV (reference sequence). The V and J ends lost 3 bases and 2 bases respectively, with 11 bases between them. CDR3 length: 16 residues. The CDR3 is CASSFTGSPYNSPLHF. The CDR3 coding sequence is TGTGCCAGCAGTTTTACAGGGAGTCCCTATAATTCACCCCTCCACTTT.

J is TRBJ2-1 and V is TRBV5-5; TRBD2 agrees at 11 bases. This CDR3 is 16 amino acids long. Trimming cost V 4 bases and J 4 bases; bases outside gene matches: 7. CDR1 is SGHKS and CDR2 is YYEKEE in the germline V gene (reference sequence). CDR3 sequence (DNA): TGTGCCAGCAGCCCAGACCTAGCGGGGGGTTACAATGAGCAGTTCTTC. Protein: CASSPDLAGGYNEQFF.

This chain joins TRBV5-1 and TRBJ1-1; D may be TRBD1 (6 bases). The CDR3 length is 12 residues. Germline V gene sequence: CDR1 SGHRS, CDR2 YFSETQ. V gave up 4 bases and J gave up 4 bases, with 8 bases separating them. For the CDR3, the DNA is TGCGCCAGCAGCCGAGGGGGCACTGAAGCTTTCTTT. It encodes CASSRGGTEAFF.

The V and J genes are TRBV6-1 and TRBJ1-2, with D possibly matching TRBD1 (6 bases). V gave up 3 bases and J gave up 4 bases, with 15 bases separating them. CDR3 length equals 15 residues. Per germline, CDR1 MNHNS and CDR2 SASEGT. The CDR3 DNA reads TGTGCCAGCAGTGATGAGGGGGGGGAAGGCTATGGCTACACCTTC. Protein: CASSDEGGEGYGYTF.

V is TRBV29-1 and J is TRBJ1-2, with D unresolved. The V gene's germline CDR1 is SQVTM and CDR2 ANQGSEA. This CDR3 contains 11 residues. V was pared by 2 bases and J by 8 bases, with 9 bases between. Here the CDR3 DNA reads TGCAGCGTTGAATTAGCCCTAGGCTACACCTTC. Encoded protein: CSVELALGYTF.

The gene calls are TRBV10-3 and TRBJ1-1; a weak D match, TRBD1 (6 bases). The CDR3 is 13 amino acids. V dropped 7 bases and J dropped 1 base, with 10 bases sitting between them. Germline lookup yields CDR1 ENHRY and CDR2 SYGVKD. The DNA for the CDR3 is TGTGCCATCAATAGGGGGAAGAACACTGAAGCTTTCTTT. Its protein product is CAINRGKNTEAFF.

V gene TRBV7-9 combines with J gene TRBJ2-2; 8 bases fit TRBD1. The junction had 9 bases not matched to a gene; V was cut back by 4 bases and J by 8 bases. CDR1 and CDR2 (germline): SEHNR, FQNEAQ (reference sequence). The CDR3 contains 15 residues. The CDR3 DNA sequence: TGTGCCAGCAGCTCCAGGACAGGGTCCAAAGGGGAGCTGTTTTTT. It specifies CASSSRTGSKGELFF.